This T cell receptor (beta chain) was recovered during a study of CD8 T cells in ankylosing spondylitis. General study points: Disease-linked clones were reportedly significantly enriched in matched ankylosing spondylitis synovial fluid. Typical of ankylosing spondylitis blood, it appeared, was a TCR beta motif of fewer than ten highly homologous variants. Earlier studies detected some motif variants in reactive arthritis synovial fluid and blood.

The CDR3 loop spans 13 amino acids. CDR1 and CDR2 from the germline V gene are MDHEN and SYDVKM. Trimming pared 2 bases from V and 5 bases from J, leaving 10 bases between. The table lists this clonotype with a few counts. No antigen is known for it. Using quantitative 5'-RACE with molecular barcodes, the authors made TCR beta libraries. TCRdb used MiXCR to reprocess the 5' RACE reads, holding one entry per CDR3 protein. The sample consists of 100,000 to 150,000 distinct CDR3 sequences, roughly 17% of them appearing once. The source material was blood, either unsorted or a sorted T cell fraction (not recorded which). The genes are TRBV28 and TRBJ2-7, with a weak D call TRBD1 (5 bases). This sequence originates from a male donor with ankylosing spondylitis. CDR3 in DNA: TGTGCCAGCAGTTTAAGGGGAATCAACGAGCAGTACTTC. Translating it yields CASSLRGINEQYF.